This T cell receptor beta chain emerged from a study of blood T cell repertoires in COVID-19. At the level of the study: Specimens from acute and convalescent COVID-19 originated in the United States, Italy and Spain. PBMCs, B-cell-depleted T cells, or T cells provided the cDNA or gDNA that made up the material.

The assay was immunoSEQ multiplex PCR, and TCRdb's table has in-frame clones only and misses some. The sample carries over 250,000 clones, roughly 89% recorded once. This CDR3 region has 16 residues. Germline V lookup: CDR1 LNHDA, CDR2 SQIVND (reference sequence). The J segment lost 3 bases and the V segment lost 3 bases, leaving 10 bases of the junction unmatched. V is TRBV19 and J is TRBJ1-1, with 7 bases aligning to TRBD1. The TCR comes from a man over 45 with acute or convalescent COVID-19. The sample comprised peripheral blood. Here the CDR3 reads CASSIAGTAMHTEAFF. CDR3 sequence (DNA): TGTGCCAGTAGTATTGCCGGGACAGCCATGCACACTGAAGCTTTCTTT.